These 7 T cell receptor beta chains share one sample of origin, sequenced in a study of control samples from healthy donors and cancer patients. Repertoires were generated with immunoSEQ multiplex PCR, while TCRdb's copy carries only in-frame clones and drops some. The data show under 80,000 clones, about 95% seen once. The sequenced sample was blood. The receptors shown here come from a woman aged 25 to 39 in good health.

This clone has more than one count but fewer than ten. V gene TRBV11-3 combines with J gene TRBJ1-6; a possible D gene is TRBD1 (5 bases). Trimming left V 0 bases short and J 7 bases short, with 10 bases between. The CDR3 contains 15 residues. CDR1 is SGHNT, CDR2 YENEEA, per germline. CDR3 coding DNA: TGTGCCAGCAGCTTAGATCGGGGGAGGAATTCACCCCTCCACTTT. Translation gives CASSLDRGRNSPLHF.

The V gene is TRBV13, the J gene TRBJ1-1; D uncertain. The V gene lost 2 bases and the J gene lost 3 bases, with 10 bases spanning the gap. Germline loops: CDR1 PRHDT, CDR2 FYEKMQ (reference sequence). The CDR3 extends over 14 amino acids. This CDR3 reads CASSLQGSDTEAFF. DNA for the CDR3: TGTGCCAGCAGCTTACAAGGGTCCGACACTGAAGCTTTCTTT.

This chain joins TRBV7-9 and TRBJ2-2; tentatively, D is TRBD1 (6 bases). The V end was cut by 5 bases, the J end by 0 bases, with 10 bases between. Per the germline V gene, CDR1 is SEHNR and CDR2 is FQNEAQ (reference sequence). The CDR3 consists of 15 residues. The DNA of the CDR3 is TGTGCCAGCAGCGGGGGCTCAGCGAACACCGGGGAGCTGTTTTTT. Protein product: CASSGGSANTGELFF.

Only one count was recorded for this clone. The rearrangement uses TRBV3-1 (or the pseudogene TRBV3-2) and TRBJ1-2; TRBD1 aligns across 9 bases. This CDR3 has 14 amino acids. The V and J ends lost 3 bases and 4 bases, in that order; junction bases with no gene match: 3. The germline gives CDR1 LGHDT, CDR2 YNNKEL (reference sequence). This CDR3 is CASSQGQGIYGYTF. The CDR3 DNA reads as TGTGCCAGCAGCCAGGGACAGGGCATCTATGGCTACACCTTC.

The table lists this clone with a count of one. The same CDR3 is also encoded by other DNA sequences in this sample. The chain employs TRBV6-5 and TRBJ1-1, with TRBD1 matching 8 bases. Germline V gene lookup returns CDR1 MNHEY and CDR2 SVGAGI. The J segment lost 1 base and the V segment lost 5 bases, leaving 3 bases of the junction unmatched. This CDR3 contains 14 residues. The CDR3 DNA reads TGTGCCAGCAGTCCAGACAGGGGGAACACTGAAGCTTTCTTT. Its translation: CASSPDRGNTEAFF.

The CDR3 spells CASSFGQGNYGYTF. CDR3 nucleotides: TGCGCCAGCAGCTTTGGACAGGGAAACTATGGCTACACCTTC. The rearrangement links TRBV5-1 to TRBJ1-2; 8 bases agree with TRBD1. Germline values: CDR1 SGHRS, CDR2 YFSETQ. This CDR3 comprises 14 residues. V lost 2 bases, J lost 2 bases, and 2 bases stayed unmatched.

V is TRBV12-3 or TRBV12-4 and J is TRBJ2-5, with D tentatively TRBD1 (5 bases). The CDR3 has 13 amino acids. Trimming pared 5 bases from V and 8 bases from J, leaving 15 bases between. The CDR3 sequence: CASSAKGPVTQYF. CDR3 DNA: TGTGCCAGCAGTGCTAAGGGGCCCGTCACCCAGTACTTC.